This entry lists 2 T cell receptor beta chains sequenced from one sample in a study of blood T cell repertoires in COVID-19. The assay was immunoSEQ multiplex PCR, and TCRdb's table has in-frame clones only and misses some. The data hold about 480,000 clones, with around nine tenths observed a single time. Sequences were obtained from PBMCs or T cells enriched from blood (not recorded which). The receptor source for this set is a woman aged 60 to 75 who had recovered from COVID-19.

This CDR3 reads CASSQGRVNNSPLHF. The CDR3 DNA follows: TGTGCCAGCAGCCAAGGCAGGGTTAATAATTCACCCCTCCACTTT. This chain links TRBV14 with TRBJ1-6; tentatively, D is TRBD1 (5 bases). CDR1 is SGHDN and CDR2 is FVKESK in the germline V gene. The CDR3 loop spans 15 amino acids. Trimming cost V 1 base and J 5 bases, with 9 bases left between them.

The chain is built from TRBV7-2 and TRBJ1-2, with D perhaps matching TRBD1 (5 bases). CDR1 is SGHTA and CDR2 is FQGNSA in the germline V gene. The length of the CDR3 is 13 residues. V was pared by 5 bases and J by 5 bases, with 12 bases between. Here the CDR3 reads CASSPVQAYGYTF. The CDR3, as DNA: TGTGCCAGCAGCCCCGTACAGGCTTATGGCTACACCTTC. The full variable domain, in which reference TRBV7-2 and TRBJ1-2 provide the parts outside the CDR3, is GAGVSQSPSNKVTEKGKDVELRCDPISGHTALYWYRQSLGQGLEFLIYFQGNSAPDKSGLPSDRFSAERTGGSVSTLTIQRTQQEDSAVYLCASSPVQAYGYTFGSGTRLTVV.